This T cell receptor beta chain emerged from a study of T cell responses to AZD1222 COVID-19 vaccine. Trimming took 3 bases from V and 2 from J, leaving 13 bases between them. The CDR3 has 15 amino acids. Germline CDR1 KGHSH, CDR2 LQKENI. Findings and caveats of the study: Increased Spike-specific TCR breadth and depth were observed after two AZD1222 doses. Among vaccine-associated CD4 TCRs, coverage spanned spike, with dominance at 160-218 and 743-854. Females outnumbered males among donors, who were mostly white British; clonal diversity was possibly underestimated.

About this clone: What it binds is unknown.

The method was immunoSEQ multiplex PCR; TCRdb's version includes in-frame clones alone and lacks a portion of them. The top ten hold 4% to 5.5% of the sample, which has 160,000 or so clones, approximately 90% seen once. The chain uses TRBV18 and TRBJ1-1; D unresolved. The receptor's source is an adult in good health. The material sequenced was peripheral blood, taken on day 0 of AZD1222 vaccination. CDR3 protein: CASSPDSDGNTEAFF. As DNA, the CDR3 is TGTGCCAGCTCACCGGATTCCGACGGCAACACTGAAGCTTTCTTT.